Here is one T cell receptor (beta chain) with its context. The germline gives CDR1 LGHNT, CDR2 FRNRAP. V was clipped by 2 bases and J by 7 bases, with 6 bases between them. The CDR3 has 13 amino acids. This record comes from a study of shared T cell receptors in the human thymus. Assay: immunoSEQ multiplex PCR; the TCRdb copy retains only in-frame clones and omits some. The table includes roughly 710,000 clones, 80% to 90% detected once. Another study also made use of these data, one on human thymus T cells. As reported in that work: Those donating were healthy Finnish infants in corrective surgery for congenital heart defects. Thymus was obtained from resections taken during corrective heart surgery. V and J genes seemed to be used with bias in thymic and blood repertoires. Unrelated people showed highly overlapping thymic repertoires, related research reported.

The sequence derives from a girl under three years old with a congenital heart defect. The V gene is TRBV12-5, the J gene TRBJ1-6; D not certain. The sample taken for sequencing was thymocytes. CDR3 DNA sequence: TGTGCTAGTGGTTTGACTAGAAATTCACCCCTCCACTTT. This encodes CASGLTRNSPLHF.